The entry that follows covers one T cell receptor beta chain sequence. This sample stems from a study of monozygotic twins with inflammatory bowel disease. TCRdb re-analyzed the 5' RACE reads; it lists each CDR3 protein once, without DNA. The listing records 440,000 or so distinct CDR3 sequences. Sampling involved one blood draw (approximately 2.3 ml) for every donor. This CDR3 is 15 amino acids long. Germline CDR1 reads DFQATT; CDR2 reads SNEGSKA (reference sequence). The sample consisted of blood. This chain connects TRBV20-1 to TRBJ2-4; TCRdb selects TRBD2, and the lack of DNA leaves this call unchecked. This clonotype was sampled from a human donor with ulcerative colitis or Crohn's disease, or a healthy co-twin of an affected twin (not recorded which). The CDR3 reads CSASPRGLAKNIQYF.